This is a list of T cell receptor beta chains from one sample in a study of response to subunit inactivated influenza vaccine. Each CDR3 protein gets one entry after TCRdb re-called the RT-PCR reads with MiXCR. Of 800,000 to 1,000,000 distinct CDR3 sequences listed, approximately 21% are singletons. Sequencing used PBMCs from blood, obtained 5 days after vaccination. The origin of the receptors is a man in his fifties or sixties who received an inactivated influenza vaccine. Each CDR3 is given with its conserved first and last residue. The order of the fields is V gene, J gene, clone size, D gene, CDR3 protein, CDR3 DNA. A D gene is named only where the DNA matches it firmly. Rows may omit the clone size; those that give it use once, few, many or a size class.

v_gene: TRBV10-3
j_gene: TRBJ2-1
abundance: few
d_gene: TRBD2
CDR3aa: CAISEDSGGPNEQFF
CDR3nt: TGTGCCATCAGTGAGGATAGCGGGGGACCCAATGAGCAGTTCTTC

v_gene: TRBV7-2
j_gene: TRBJ1-1
abundance: .
d_gene: .
CDR3aa: CASSPRSQMNTEAFF
CDR3nt: TGTGCCAGCAGCCCTCGTTCACAGATGAACACTGAAGCTTTCTTT

v_gene: TRBV20-1
j_gene: TRBJ1-1
abundance: .
d_gene: TRBD1
CDR3aa: CSAPAKGGGVSTEAFF
CDR3nt: TGCAGTGCTCCTGCTAAAGGGGGCGGAGTATCCACTGAAGCTTTCTTT

v_gene: TRBV6-1
j_gene: TRBJ2-7
abundance: few
d_gene: TRBD2
CDR3aa: CASQGTSAARGQYF
CDR3nt: TGTGCCTCTCAAGGGACTAGCGCGGCTCGGGGGCAGTACTTC

v_gene: TRBV4-3
j_gene: TRBJ2-7
abundance: .
d_gene: .
CDR3aa: CASPVDRAYEQYF
CDR3nt: TGCGCCAGCCCAGTGGACAGAGCCTACGAGCAGTACTTC

v_gene: TRBV10-1
j_gene: TRBJ2-2
abundance: .
d_gene: .
CDR3aa: CASAGVAGELFF
CDR3nt: TGCGCCAGCGCCGGAGTCGCCGGGGAGCTGTTTTTT

v_gene: TRBV5-1
j_gene: TRBJ1-1
abundance: few
d_gene: .
CDR3aa: CASSLGGGVNTEAFF
CDR3nt: TGCGCCAGCAGCTTGGGGGGTGGCGTGAACACTGAAGCTTTCTTT

v_gene: TRBV24-1
j_gene: TRBJ2-1
abundance: .
d_gene: TRBD1
CDR3aa: CATSDIPGQSYNEQFF
CDR3nt: TGTGCCACCAGTGACATACCGGGACAGTCCTACAATGAGCAGTTCTTC

v_gene: TRBV7-2
j_gene: TRBJ2-7
abundance: .
d_gene: TRBD2
CDR3aa: CASSPLGGGPVEQYF
CDR3nt: TGTGCCAGCAGCCCCCTGGGGGGAGGGCCGGTCGAGCAGTACTTC

v_gene: TRBV18
j_gene: TRBJ2-5
abundance: .
d_gene: .
CDR3aa: CASSPPLQKTQYF
CDR3nt: TGTGCCAGCTCACCACCGCTACAGAAGACCCAGTACTTC

v_gene: TRBV9
j_gene: TRBJ2-7
abundance: .
d_gene: .
CDR3aa: CASSVGGNTYEQYF
CDR3nt: TGTGCCAGCAGCGTGGGCGGCAATACCTACGAGCAGTACTTC

v_gene: TRBV10-3
j_gene: TRBJ2-1
abundance: .
d_gene: .
CDR3aa: CAISESLGAARGEQFF
CDR3nt: TGTGCCATCAGTGAGTCGCTGGGAGCTGCGAGAGGTGAGCAGTTCTTC

v_gene: TRBV7-2
j_gene: TRBJ2-4
abundance: few
d_gene: .
CDR3aa: CASSLARWAGAGKNIQYF
CDR3nt: TGTGCCAGCAGCTTAGCTCGGTGGGCAGGGGCTGGCAAAAACATTCAGTACTTC

v_gene: TRBV20-1
j_gene: TRBJ1-4
abundance: .
d_gene: .
CDR3aa: CSARIGGINEKLFF
CDR3nt: TGCAGTGCTAGAATAGGAGGAATTAATGAAAAACTGTTTTTT

v_gene: TRBV20-1
j_gene: TRBJ2-1
abundance: .
d_gene: .
CDR3aa: CSASTGLRNEQFF
CDR3nt: TGCAGTGCTAGTACAGGGCTCCGCAATGAGCAGTTCTTC

v_gene: TRBV4-3
j_gene: TRBJ2-1
abundance: .
d_gene: TRBD2
CDR3aa: CASSQGNENSWGGRANEQFF
CDR3nt: TGCGCCAGCAGCCAAGGGAACGAGAATAGCTGGGGGGGGAGGGCCAATGAGCAGTTCTTC

v_gene: TRBV3-1
j_gene: TRBJ2-1
abundance: many
d_gene: TRBD2
CDR3aa: CASSGTSGVPNEQFF
CDR3nt: TGTGCCAGCAGCGGGACTAGCGGAGTCCCCAATGAGCAGTTCTTC

v_gene: TRBV5-1
j_gene: TRBJ2-2
abundance: few
d_gene: TRBD1
CDR3aa: CASSLNPGQGNTGELFF
CDR3nt: TGCGCCAGCAGCTTAAACCCGGGACAGGGGAACACCGGGGAGCTGTTTTTT

v_gene: TRBV6-5
j_gene: TRBJ2-2
abundance: once
d_gene: .
CDR3aa: CASSSLGSLNTGELFF
CDR3nt: TGTGCCAGCAGTTCCCTAGGAAGTCTGAACACCGGGGAGCTGTTTTTT

v_gene: TRBV7-2
j_gene: TRBJ2-7
abundance: .
d_gene: .
CDR3aa: CASSLDPGVSYEQYF
CDR3nt: TGTGCCAGCAGCTTAGATCCTGGAGTCTCCTACGAGCAGTACTTC

v_gene: TRBV7-9
j_gene: TRBJ2-4
abundance: .
d_gene: .
CDR3aa: CASSLDTRRRGDIQYF
CDR3nt: TGTGCCAGCAGCTTAGATACCAGGCGGCGAGGGGACATTCAGTACTTC

v_gene: TRBV3-1
j_gene: TRBJ1-2
abundance: .
d_gene: TRBD1
CDR3aa: CASSPTGENGYTF
CDR3nt: TGTGCCAGCAGCCCGACAGGGGAGAATGGCTACACCTTC

v_gene: TRBV20-1
j_gene: TRBJ2-4
abundance: few
d_gene: TRBD2
CDR3aa: CSAGGRLAKNIQYF
CDR3nt: TGCAGTGCCGGGGGGAGGTTAGCCAAAAACATTCAGTACTTC

v_gene: TRBV2
j_gene: TRBJ2-5
abundance: few
d_gene: .
CDR3aa: CASSEYRAGETQYF
CDR3nt: TGTGCCAGCAGTGAATACAGGGCGGGAGAGACCCAGTACTTC

v_gene: TRBV20-1
j_gene: TRBJ2-1
abundance: .
d_gene: .
CDR3aa: CSARPQFF
CDR3nt: TGCAGTGCTAGACCCCAGTTCTTC

v_gene: TRBV2
j_gene: TRBJ1-2
abundance: .
d_gene: .
CDR3aa: CASSPDGLNYGYTF
CDR3nt: TGTGCCAGCAGTCCGGACGGGTTAAACTATGGCTACACCTTC

v_gene: TRBV20-1
j_gene: TRBJ1-5
abundance: few
d_gene: .
CDR3aa: CSARGRTLNQPQHF
CDR3nt: TGCAGTGCTAGAGGGCGGACGCTCAATCAGCCCCAGCATTTT

v_gene: TRBV2
j_gene: TRBJ1-1
abundance: .
d_gene: .
CDR3aa: CASSGENTEAFF
CDR3nt: TGTGCCAGCAGTGGGGAGAACACTGAAGCTTTCTTT

v_gene: TRBV7-2
j_gene: TRBJ2-4
abundance: few
d_gene: .
CDR3aa: CASSLVTGRNIQYF
CDR3nt: TGTGCCAGCAGCTTAGTGACAGGGAGGAACATTCAGTACTTC

v_gene: TRBV5-6
j_gene: TRBJ1-5
abundance: few
d_gene: TRBD1
CDR3aa: CASSAGQGSQPQHF
CDR3nt: TGTGCCAGCAGCGCGGGACAGGGCAGTCAGCCCCAGCATTTT

v_gene: TRBV12-3/TRBV12-4
j_gene: TRBJ2-3
abundance: .
d_gene: TRBD2
CDR3aa: CASSLEAGGTSGTDTQYF
CDR3nt: TGTGCCAGCAGTTTAGAGGCCGGAGGGACTAGCGGCACAGATACGCAGTATTTT

v_gene: TRBV5-1
j_gene: TRBJ2-7
abundance: .
d_gene: .
CDR3aa: CASRADTPGLSYEQYF
CDR3nt: TGCGCCAGCAGGGCGGACACTCCCGGTCTGAGCTACGAGCAGTACTTC

v_gene: TRBV20-1
j_gene: TRBJ2-1
abundance: few
d_gene: TRBD2
CDR3aa: CSATLAGYNEQFF
CDR3nt: TGCAGTGCTACACTAGCGGGATACAATGAGCAGTTCTTC

v_gene: TRBV3-1
j_gene: TRBJ1-2
abundance: .
d_gene: .
CDR3aa: CASSHGIDPGYTF
CDR3nt: TGTGCCAGCAGCCATGGAATAGACCCGGGCTACACCTTC

v_gene: TRBV15
j_gene: TRBJ2-7
abundance: .
d_gene: .
CDR3aa: CATSRGLSSEQYF
CDR3nt: TGTGCCACCAGCAGAGGCCTTTCGTCGGAGCAGTACTTC

v_gene: TRBV6-1
j_gene: TRBJ1-1
abundance: .
d_gene: .
CDR3aa: CASSPTRDTEAFF
CDR3nt: TGTGCCAGCAGTCCGACTAGGGACACTGAAGCTTTCTTT

v_gene: TRBV5-1
j_gene: TRBJ2-1
abundance: .
d_gene: .
CDR3aa: CASSLAFAPQGQFF
CDR3nt: TGCGCCAGCAGCTTGGCCTTCGCCCCCCAAGGGCAGTTCTTC

v_gene: TRBV20-1
j_gene: TRBJ2-1
abundance: .
d_gene: TRBD2
CDR3aa: CSARAGGLAALNEQFF
CDR3nt: TGCAGTGCTAGAGCGGGCGGACTAGCGGCACTTAATGAGCAGTTCTTC

v_gene: TRBV4-1
j_gene: TRBJ2-7
abundance: many
d_gene: .
CDR3aa: CASSQAVSVEQYF
CDR3nt: TGCGCCAGCAGCCAAGCCGTCTCCGTCGAGCAGTACTTC

v_gene: TRBV11-1
j_gene: TRBJ2-3
abundance: once
d_gene: TRBD2
CDR3aa: CASSFYSGTSGRRSTDTQYF
CDR3nt: TGTGCCAGCAGCTTCTACTCCGGGACTAGCGGGAGAAGAAGCACAGATACGCAGTATTTT

v_gene: TRBV7-8
j_gene: TRBJ1-5
abundance: many
d_gene: .
CDR3aa: CASSPPDGGAQHF
CDR3nt: TGTGCCAGCAGCCCCCCGGACGGTGGGGCCCAGCATTTT

v_gene: TRBV27
j_gene: TRBJ2-2
abundance: .
d_gene: .
CDR3aa: CASGWGTNTGELFF
CDR3nt: TGTGCCAGCGGCTGGGGGACGAACACCGGGGAGCTGTTTTTT

v_gene: TRBV20-1
j_gene: TRBJ2-7
abundance: few
d_gene: TRBD2
CDR3aa: CSARDWIAGGSYEQYF
CDR3nt: TGCAGTGCTAGAGATTGGATAGCGGGAGGCTCCTACGAGCAGTACTTC

v_gene: TRBV29-1
j_gene: TRBJ2-5
abundance: many
d_gene: .
CDR3aa: CSVAGDGWETQYF
CDR3nt: TGCAGCGTTGCGGGGGATGGTTGGGAGACCCAGTACTTC

v_gene: TRBV27
j_gene: TRBJ2-2
abundance: .
d_gene: TRBD2
CDR3aa: CASSLHPSGGAGAGELFF
CDR3nt: TGTGCCAGCAGTTTACATCCTAGCGGGGGGGCTGGGGCCGGGGAGCTGTTTTTT

v_gene: TRBV5-1
j_gene: TRBJ2-3
abundance: .
d_gene: .
CDR3aa: CASSLAPSSGVLTDTQYF
CDR3nt: TGCGCCAGCAGCTTGGCTCCGAGTAGCGGAGTCCTCACAGATACGCAGTATTTT

v_gene: TRBV27
j_gene: TRBJ2-7
abundance: .
d_gene: TRBD1
CDR3aa: CASPGQGAGEQYF
CDR3nt: TGTGCCAGTCCGGGACAGGGGGCAGGCGAGCAGTACTTC

v_gene: TRBV28
j_gene: TRBJ2-1
abundance: many
d_gene: .
CDR3aa: CASSSSKVIDEQFF
CDR3nt: TGTGCCAGCAGTTCGAGTAAAGTGATCGATGAGCAGTTCTTC

v_gene: TRBV4-2
j_gene: TRBJ2-3
abundance: few
d_gene: .
CDR3aa: CASSQGNPDTQYF
CDR3nt: TGTGCCAGCAGCCAAGGGAACCCAGATACGCAGTATTTT

v_gene: TRBV6-1
j_gene: TRBJ1-2
abundance: few
d_gene: .
CDR3aa: CATKDGSRANYGYTF
CDR3nt: TGTGCCACCAAGGATGGGAGTAGGGCTAACTATGGCTACACCTTC

v_gene: TRBV6-2/TRBV6-3
j_gene: TRBJ1-5
abundance: .
d_gene: .
CDR3aa: CASQPDGAGVSPQHF
CDR3nt: TGTGCCAGCCAGCCAGACGGGGCAGGGGTATCGCCCCAGCATTTT

v_gene: TRBV6-5
j_gene: TRBJ2-2
abundance: .
d_gene: TRBD2
CDR3aa: CASSYFGGGRTGELFF
CDR3nt: TGTGCCAGCAGTTACTTCGGCGGGGGAAGGACCGGGGAGCTGTTTTTT

v_gene: TRBV4-3
j_gene: TRBJ2-3
abundance: .
d_gene: .
CDR3aa: CASSRTGISNTDTQYF
CDR3nt: TGCGCCAGCAGCCGCACAGGGATCTCTAACACAGATACGCAGTATTTT

v_gene: TRBV4-1
j_gene: TRBJ2-1
abundance: .
d_gene: TRBD1
CDR3aa: CASSQVIGGANEQFF
CDR3nt: TGCGCCAGCAGCCAAGTGATAGGGGGCGCGAATGAGCAGTTCTTC

v_gene: TRBV18
j_gene: TRBJ2-1
abundance: many
d_gene: TRBD2
CDR3aa: CASSPDAGEINEQFF
CDR3nt: TGTGCCAGCTCACCAGACGCGGGGGAGATCAATGAGCAGTTCTTC